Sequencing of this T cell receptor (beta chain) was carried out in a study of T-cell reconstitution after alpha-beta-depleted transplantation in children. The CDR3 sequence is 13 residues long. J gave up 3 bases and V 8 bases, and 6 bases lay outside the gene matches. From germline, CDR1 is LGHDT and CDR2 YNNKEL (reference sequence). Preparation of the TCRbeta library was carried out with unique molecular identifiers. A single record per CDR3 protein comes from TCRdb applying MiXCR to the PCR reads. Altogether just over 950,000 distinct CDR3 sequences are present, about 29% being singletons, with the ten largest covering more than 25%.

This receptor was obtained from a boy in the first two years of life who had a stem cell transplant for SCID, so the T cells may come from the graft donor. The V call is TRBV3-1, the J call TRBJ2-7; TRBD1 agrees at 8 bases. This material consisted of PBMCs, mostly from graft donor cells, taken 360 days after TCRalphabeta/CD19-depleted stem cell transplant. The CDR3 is CASAGTGGYEQYF. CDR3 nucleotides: TGTGCCAGCGCCGGGACAGGAGGCTACGAGCAGTACTTC.